Each of the 10 T cell receptor beta chains below was sequenced from the same sample in a study of blood T cells in healthy people across ages. Then a second PCR, running about 6 to 12 cycles, was carried out with a sample-barcoded 5' primer and a J-beta primer mix. TCRdb recomputed calls from the 5' RACE reads with MiXCR, one row per CDR3 protein. Of 750,000 to 850,000 distinct CDR3 sequences listed, just under 25% are singletons. These data are also associated with another study on T cells of mothers and their children.

Sequencing input: blood. The source of these receptors is a boy aged 5-17 years in good health.

This clonotype has only a few counts. This chain connects TRBV21-1 to TRBJ2-7; TRBD1 reflects the table's D call only, with no check against the DNA. TRBV21-1 constitutes a pseudogene. CDR3 length: 15 residues. CDR3 residues: CATDCGTGWGYGQYF. The CDR3 DNA is TGTGCCACCGATTGTGGGACCGGATGGGGTTATGGGCAGTACTTC.

The V call is TRBV9, the J call TRBJ2-3; 9 bases map to TRBD2. The germline V gene has CDR1 SGDLS and CDR2 YYNGEE. V shed 3 bases and J 2 bases; nucleotides not matched to a gene: 4. The length of the CDR3 is 15 residues. CDR3 sequence: CASSATSGPTDTQYF. The DNA for the CDR3 is TGTGCCAGCAGCGCGACTAGCGGTCCCACAGATACGCAGTATTTT.

This clonotype was counted between two and nine times. The CDR3 sequence is CSVSERGDTQYF. The CDR3 DNA reads TGCAGCGTTTCTGAAAGGGGGGATACGCAGTATTTT. The chain has TRBV29-1 and TRBJ2-3, with D possibly being TRBD1 (6 bases). In germline, CDR1 is SQVTM, CDR2 ANQGSEA. Trimming removed 5 bases at V and 6 bases at J, with 12 bases between. This CDR3 comprises 12 residues.

CDR3 amino acids: CASRRQSNQPQHF. For the CDR3, the DNA is TGTGCCAGCAGACGACAGAGCAATCAGCCCCAGCATTTT. The chain couples TRBV27 to TRBJ1-5; a possible D gene is TRBD1 (5 bases). The CDR3 spans 13 residues. V lost 6 bases to trimming and J lost 1 base, with 7 bases between them. Germline V gene lookup returns CDR1 MNHEY and CDR2 SMNVEV (reference sequence).

Only one count was recorded for this clonotype. This chain connects TRBV5-1 to TRBJ2-3; no clear D gene. The CDR3 has 13 residues. The germline gives CDR1 SGHRS, CDR2 YFSETQ. The ends were cut back, 1 base at V and 5 bases at J, with 8 bases in the middle. CDR3 DNA sequence: TGCGCCAGCAGCTTGATTGGGGAAGATACGCAGTATTTT. It codes for CASSLIGEDTQYF.

This clonotype was seen only a few times. V gene TRBV5-1 combines with J gene TRBJ2-5; perhaps TRBD2 as D (5 bases). V was pared by 0 bases and J by 1 base, with 10 bases between. Per the germline V gene, CDR1 is SGHRS and CDR2 is YFSETQ. CDR3 length equals 15 residues. CDR3 sequence: CASSLVGVTQETQYF. Here the CDR3 DNA reads TGCGCCAGCAGCTTGGTCGGGGTAACCCAAGAGACCCAGTACTTC. The whole variable domain, filled in from reference TRBV5-1 and TRBJ2-5, reads KAGVTQTPRYLIKTRGQQVTLSCSPISGHRSVSWYQQTPGQGLQFLFEYFSETQRNKGNFPGRFSGRQFSNSRSEMNVSTLELGDSALYLCASSLVGVTQETQYFGPGTRLLVL.

This CDR3 is CASSSTGEGAFF. The CDR3 bases are TGTGCCAGCAGTTCCACAGGGGAAGGAGCTTTCTTT. The V call is TRBV6-6, the J call TRBJ1-1; 7 positions agree with TRBD1. This CDR3 is 12 amino acids long. CDR1 and CDR2 from the germline V gene are MNHNY and SVGAGI (reference sequence). V dropped 4 bases and J dropped 10; count of bases not matched to a gene: 6.

This chain links TRBV7-2 with TRBJ2-1, with D possibly matching TRBD2 (7 bases). V was pared by 6 bases and J by 9 bases, with 15 bases between. Germline CDR1 is SGHTA and CDR2 is FQGNSA. This CDR3 comprises 13 residues. The CDR3 is CASRLGGGSEQFF. The DNA of the CDR3 is TGTGCCAGCAGGCTCGGGGGCGGGAGTGAGCAGTTCTTC.

This clonotype was detected only a few times. The chain has TRBV5-6 and TRBJ2-3, with 9 bases identical to TRBD1. The V gene end was trimmed by 3 bases and the J gene end by 2 bases; junction bases not matched to a gene: 13. The CDR3 spans 18 residues. Germline loops: CDR1 SGHDT, CDR2 YYEEEE. The CDR3 DNA sequence: TGTGCCAGCAGCTCGACACGATCCGGGACAGGGTCCACAGATACGCAGTATTTT. Translating it yields CASSSTRSGTGSTDTQYF.

This clonotype was counted between two and nine times. The gene calls are TRBV10-3 and TRBJ2-3, with 10 bases aligning to TRBD2. The CDR3 consists of 18 residues. Germline V gene sequence: CDR1 ENHRY, CDR2 SYGVKD. The J segment lost 5 bases and the V segment lost 4 bases, leaving 15 bases of the junction unmatched. The CDR3 DNA sequence: TGTGCCATCAGTGTGTCTGGAGTGGCTAGCGGGAGTGGAGATACGCAGTATTTT. Protein sequence: CAISVSGVASGSGDTQYF.